One TCR beta chain is described in this entry. Its antigen is not identified. The data are from a study of shared clonotypes between healthy human individuals. In the study overall: A couple of female and a few male donors aged 18 to 49 were enrolled. Study-wide findings and caveats: Relative to their counterparts shared across all four donors, non-shared clonotypes exhibited diminished generation probabilities.

The CDR3 covers 14 residues. V was clipped by 1 base and J by 2 bases, with 9 bases between them. The germline CDR1 and CDR2 sequences are SSHAT and FNYEAQ (reference sequence). Sequencing was performed with immunoSEQ multiplex PCR; in TCRdb, only in-frame clones are kept and a portion is missing. The sample includes 800,000 to 1,200,000 clones, 70% to 80% of them seen just once. Sequenced sample: memory CD4+ T cells from PBMCs. Subset denoted: CD45RA-negative fraction. The chain is built from TRBV7-7 and TRBJ2-7; D remains unclear. This TCR came from a man aged 18-30 years in good health. Some clones in this sample may be carry-over from other donors' samples. The DNA of the CDR3 is TGTGCCAGCAGCTTAGGTGTGGGTCCCTACGAGCAGTACTTC. As protein: CASSLGVGPYEQYF.